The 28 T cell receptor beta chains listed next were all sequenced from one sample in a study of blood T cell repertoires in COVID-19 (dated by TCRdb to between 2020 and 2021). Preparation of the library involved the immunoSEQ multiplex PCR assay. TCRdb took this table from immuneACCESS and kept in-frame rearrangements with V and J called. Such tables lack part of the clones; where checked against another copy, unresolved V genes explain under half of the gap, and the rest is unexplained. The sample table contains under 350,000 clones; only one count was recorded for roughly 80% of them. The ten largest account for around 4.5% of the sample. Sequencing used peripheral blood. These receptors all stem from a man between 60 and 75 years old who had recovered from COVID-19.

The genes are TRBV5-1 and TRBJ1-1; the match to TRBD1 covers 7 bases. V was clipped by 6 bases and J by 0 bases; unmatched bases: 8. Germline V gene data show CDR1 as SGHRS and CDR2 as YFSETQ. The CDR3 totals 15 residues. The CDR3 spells CASTAQGLMNTEAFF. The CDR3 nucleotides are TGCGCCAGCACCGCACAGGGGCTAATGAACACTGAAGCTTTCTTT.

CDR3 residues: CASSWQGGRVGGYTF. CDR3 nucleotides: TGTGCCAGCAGCTGGCAGGGGGGCAGGGTGGGTGGCTACACCTTC. V gene TRBV28 combines with J gene TRBJ1-2; TRBD1 agrees at 7 bases. The CDR3 has 15 residues. Germline-derived CDR1 and CDR2 are MDHEN and SYDVKM. V dropped 6 bases and J dropped 7; count of bases not matched to a gene: 14.

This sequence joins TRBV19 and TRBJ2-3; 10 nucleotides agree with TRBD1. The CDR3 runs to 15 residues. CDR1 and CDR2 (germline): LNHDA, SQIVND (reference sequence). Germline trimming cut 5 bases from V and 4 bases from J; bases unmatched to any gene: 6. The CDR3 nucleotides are TGTGCCAGTAGTGGAGGGGGGACAGGGGCAGATACGCAGTATTTT. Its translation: CASSGGGTGADTQYF.

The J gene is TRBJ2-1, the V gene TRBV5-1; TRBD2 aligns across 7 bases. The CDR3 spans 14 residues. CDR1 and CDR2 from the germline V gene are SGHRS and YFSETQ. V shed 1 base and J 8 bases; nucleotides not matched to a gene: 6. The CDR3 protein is CASSLIGLDDEQFF. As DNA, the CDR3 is TGCGCCAGCAGCTTGATTGGACTAGATGATGAGCAGTTCTTC.

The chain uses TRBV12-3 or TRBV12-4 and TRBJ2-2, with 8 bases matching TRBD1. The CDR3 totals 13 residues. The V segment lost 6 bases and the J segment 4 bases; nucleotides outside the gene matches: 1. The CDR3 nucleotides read TGTGCCAGCAGAACAGGGGGCACCGGGGAGCTGTTTTTT. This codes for CASRTGGTGELFF.

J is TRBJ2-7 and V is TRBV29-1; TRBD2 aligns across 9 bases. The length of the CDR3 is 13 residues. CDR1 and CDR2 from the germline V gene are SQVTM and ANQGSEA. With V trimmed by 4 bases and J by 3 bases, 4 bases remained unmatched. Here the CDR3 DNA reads TGCAGCGTTGTTCCTAGCGGGGTCTACGAGCAGTACTTC. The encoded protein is CSVVPSGVYEQYF.

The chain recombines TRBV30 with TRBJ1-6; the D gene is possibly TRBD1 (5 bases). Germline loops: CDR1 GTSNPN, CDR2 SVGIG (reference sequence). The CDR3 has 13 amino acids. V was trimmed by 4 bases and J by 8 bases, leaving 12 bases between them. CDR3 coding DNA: TGTGCCTGGAAGACAGACTTTGATTCACCCCTCCACTTT. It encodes CAWKTDFDSPLHF.

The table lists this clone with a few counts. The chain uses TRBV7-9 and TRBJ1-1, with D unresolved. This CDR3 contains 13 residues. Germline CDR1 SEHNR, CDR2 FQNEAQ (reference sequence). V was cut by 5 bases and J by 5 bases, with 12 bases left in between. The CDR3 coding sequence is TGTGCCAGCAGCCCACGCCAACGGACTGAAGCTTTCTTT. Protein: CASSPRQRTEAFF.

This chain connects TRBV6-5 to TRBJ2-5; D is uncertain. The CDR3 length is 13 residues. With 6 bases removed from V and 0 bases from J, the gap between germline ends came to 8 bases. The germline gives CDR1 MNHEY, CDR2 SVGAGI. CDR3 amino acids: CASRLTYQETQYF. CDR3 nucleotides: TGTGCCAGCAGATTGACATACCAAGAGACCCAGTACTTC.

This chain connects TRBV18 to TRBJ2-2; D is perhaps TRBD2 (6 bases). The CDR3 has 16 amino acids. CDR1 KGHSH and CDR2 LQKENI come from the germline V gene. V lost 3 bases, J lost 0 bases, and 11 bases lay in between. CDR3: CASSPRGVTNTGELFF. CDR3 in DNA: TGTGCCAGCTCACCCCGCGGGGTGACGAACACCGGGGAGCTGTTTTTT. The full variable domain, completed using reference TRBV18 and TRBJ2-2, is NAGVMQNPRHLVRRRGQEARLRCSPMKGHSHVYWYRQLPEEGLKFMVYLQKENIIDESGMPKERFSAEFPKEGPSILRIQQVVRGDSAAYFCASSPRGVTNTGELFFGEGSRLTVL.

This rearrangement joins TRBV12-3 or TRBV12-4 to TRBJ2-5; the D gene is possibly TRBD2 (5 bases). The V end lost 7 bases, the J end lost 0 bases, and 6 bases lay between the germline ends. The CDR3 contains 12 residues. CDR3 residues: CASKRNQETQYF. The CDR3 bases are TGTGCCAGCAAGCGGAACCAAGAGACCCAGTACTTC.

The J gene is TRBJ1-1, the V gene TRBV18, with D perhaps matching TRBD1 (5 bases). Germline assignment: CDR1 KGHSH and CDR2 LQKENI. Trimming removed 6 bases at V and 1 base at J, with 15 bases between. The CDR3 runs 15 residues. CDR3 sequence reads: CASSRNGGANTEAFF. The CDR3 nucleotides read TGTGCCAGCTCCCGCAACGGCGGGGCGAACACTGAAGCTTTCTTT.

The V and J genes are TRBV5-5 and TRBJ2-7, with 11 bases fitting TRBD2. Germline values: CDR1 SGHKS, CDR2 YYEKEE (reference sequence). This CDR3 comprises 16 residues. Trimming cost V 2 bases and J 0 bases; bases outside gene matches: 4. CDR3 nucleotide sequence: TGTGCCAGCAGCTTATACACTAGCGGGAGCTCCTACGAGCAGTACTTC. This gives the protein CASSLYTSGSSYEQYF.

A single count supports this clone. The CDR3 DNA follows: TGTGCCAGCAGCTTAGCGCCTGGGGCCCTTAATTCACCCCTCCACTTT. This codes for CASSLAPGALNSPLHF. The V gene is TRBV7-2, the J gene TRBJ1-6; D perhaps matches TRBD1 (5 bases). The V end lost 0 bases, the J end lost 6 bases, and 12 bases lay between the germline ends. Germline loops: CDR1 SGHTA, CDR2 FQGNSA. The length of the CDR3 is 16 residues.

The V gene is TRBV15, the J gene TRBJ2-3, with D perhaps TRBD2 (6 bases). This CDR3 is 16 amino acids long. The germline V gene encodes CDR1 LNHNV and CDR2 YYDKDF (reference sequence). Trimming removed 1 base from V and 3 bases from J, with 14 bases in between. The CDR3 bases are TGTGCCACCAGCAGAGCATCCGGGACTGGAACAGATACGCAGTATTTT. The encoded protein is CATSRASGTGTDTQYF.

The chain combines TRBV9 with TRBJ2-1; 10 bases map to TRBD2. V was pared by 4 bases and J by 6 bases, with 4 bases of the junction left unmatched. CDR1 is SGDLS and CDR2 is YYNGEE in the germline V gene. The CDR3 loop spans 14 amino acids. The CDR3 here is CASSLRTSGNEQFF. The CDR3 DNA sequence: TGTGCCAGCAGCCTACGGACTAGCGGCAATGAGCAGTTCTTC.

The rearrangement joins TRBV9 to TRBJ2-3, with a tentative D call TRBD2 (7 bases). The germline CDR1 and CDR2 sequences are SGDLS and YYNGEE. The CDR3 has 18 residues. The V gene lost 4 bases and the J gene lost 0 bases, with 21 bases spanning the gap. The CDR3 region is CASSLLGASGVSTDTQYF. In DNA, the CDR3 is TGTGCCAGCAGCCTCTTGGGGGCTAGCGGAGTGAGCACAGATACGCAGTATTTT.

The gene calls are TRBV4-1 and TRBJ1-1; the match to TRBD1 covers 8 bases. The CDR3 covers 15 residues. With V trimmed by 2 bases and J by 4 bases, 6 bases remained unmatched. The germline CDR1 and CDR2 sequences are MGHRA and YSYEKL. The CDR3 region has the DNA TGCGCCAGCAGCCAATTGGGGACAGGCGGCACTGAAGCTTTCTTT. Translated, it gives CASSQLGTGGTEAFF.

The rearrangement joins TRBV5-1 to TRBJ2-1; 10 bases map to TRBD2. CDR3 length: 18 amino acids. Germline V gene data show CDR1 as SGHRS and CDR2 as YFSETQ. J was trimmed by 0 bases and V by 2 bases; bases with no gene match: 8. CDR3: CASSFPSGRPSSYNEQFF. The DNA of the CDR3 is TGCGCCAGCAGCTTTCCTAGCGGGAGACCCAGCTCCTACAATGAGCAGTTCTTC.

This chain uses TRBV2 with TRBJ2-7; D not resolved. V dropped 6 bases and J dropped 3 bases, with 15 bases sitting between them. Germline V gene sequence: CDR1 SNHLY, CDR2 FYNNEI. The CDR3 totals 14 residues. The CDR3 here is CASRTPRGIYEQYF. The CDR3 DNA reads TGTGCCAGCAGGACCCCTAGAGGCATCTACGAGCAGTACTTC.

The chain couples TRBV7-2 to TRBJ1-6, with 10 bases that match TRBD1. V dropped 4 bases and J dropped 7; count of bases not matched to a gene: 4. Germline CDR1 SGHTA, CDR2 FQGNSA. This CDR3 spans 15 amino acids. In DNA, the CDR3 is TGTGCCAGCAGCTCCCCGGGACAGGGGAATTCACCCCTCCACTTT. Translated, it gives CASSSPGQGNSPLHF.

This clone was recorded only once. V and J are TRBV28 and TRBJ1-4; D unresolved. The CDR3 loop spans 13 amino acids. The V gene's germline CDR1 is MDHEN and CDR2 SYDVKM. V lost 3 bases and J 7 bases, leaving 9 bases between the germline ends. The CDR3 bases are TGTGCCAGCAGTTTTAGTGTCTCTGAAAAACTGTTTTTT. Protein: CASSFSVSEKLFF.

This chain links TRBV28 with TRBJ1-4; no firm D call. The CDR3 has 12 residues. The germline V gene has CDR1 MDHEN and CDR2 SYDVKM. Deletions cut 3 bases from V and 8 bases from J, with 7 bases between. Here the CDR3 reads CASSFLAEKLFF. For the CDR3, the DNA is TGTGCCAGCAGTTTTTTAGCCGAAAAACTGTTTTTT.

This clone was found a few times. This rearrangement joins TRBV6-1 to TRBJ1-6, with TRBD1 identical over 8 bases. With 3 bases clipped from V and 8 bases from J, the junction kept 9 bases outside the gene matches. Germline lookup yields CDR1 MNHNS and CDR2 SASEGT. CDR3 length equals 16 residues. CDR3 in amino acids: CASSDAIGQGDSPLHF. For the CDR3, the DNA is TGTGCCAGCAGTGATGCAATAGGACAGGGTGATTCACCCCTCCACTTT.

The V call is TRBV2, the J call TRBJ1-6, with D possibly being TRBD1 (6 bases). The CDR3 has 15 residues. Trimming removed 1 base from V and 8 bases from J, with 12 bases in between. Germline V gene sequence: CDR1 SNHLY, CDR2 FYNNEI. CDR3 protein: CASSEVLQGYSPLHF. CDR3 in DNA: TGTGCCAGCAGTGAAGTGTTGCAGGGGTATTCACCCCTCCACTTT.

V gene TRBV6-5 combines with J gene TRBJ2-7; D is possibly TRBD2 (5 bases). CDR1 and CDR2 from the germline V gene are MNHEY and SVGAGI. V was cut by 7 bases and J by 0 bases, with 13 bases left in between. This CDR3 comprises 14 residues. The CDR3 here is CASTVAGGSYEQYF. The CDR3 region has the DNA TGTGCCAGCACCGTGGCGGGCGGCTCCTACGAGCAGTACTTC.

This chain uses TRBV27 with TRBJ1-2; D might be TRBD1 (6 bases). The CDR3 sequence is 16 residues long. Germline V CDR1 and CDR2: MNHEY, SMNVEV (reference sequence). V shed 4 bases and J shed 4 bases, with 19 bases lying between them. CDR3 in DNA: TGTGCCAGCAGTTCACGGGCGGGGGGCGCAGGCTATGGCTACACCTTC. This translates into CASSSRAGGAGYGYTF.

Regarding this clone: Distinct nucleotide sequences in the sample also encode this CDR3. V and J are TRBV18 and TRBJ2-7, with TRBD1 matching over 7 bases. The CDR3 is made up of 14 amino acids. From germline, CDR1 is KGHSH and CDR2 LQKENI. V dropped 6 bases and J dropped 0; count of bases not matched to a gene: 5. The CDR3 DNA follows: TGTGCCAGCTCCCGTGGACAGGACTCCTACGAGCAGTACTTC. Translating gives CASSRGQDSYEQYF.